This T cell receptor (beta chain) was sequenced for a study of PD-1 blockade in classical Hodgkin lymphoma. This clone appeared a single time. Antigen unknown. The time point: newly diagnosed, previously untreated cHL patient sample. Isolation of CD4+ T cells from thawed PBMCs was performed by magnetic negative selection. Study-level findings and limits: Healthy donors were reported to have higher baseline TCR diversity than newly diagnosed patients.

Trimming took 4 bases from V and 4 from J; bases not matched to a gene: 6. Germline CDR1 and CDR2: SGHNT and YENEEA. The CDR3 is 15 amino acids. Method: immunoSEQ multiplex PCR; TCRdb's copy keeps in-frame clones and lacks some. The data contain around 27,000 clones, roughly 90% of them singletons. Sequenced material: CD4+ T cells from blood. This sequence was found in a human donor with classical Hodgkin lymphoma. V usage is TRBV11-3 and J usage is TRBJ2-1; 8 nucleotides match TRBD2. CDR3 sequence (DNA): TGTGCCAGCAGCTCCGGGCTAGCGGGTTACAATGAGCAGTTCTTC. This codes for CASSSGLAGYNEQFF.